These 6 T cell receptor beta chains originate from one sample sequenced in a study of tumor-infiltrating lymphocytes in localized non-small cell lung cancer. TCRdb keeps only in-frame clones here, not all; method: immunoSEQ multiplex PCR. The sample has about 12,000 clones; about 85% are singletons. The sequenced material came from lung tumor tissue. These TCRs come from a human donor with non-small cell lung cancer.

V gene TRBV19 combines with J gene TRBJ1-2, with 9 bases matching TRBD1. With 5 bases clipped from V and 5 bases from J, the junction kept 9 bases outside the gene matches. The CDR3 contains 15 residues. Germline-derived CDR1 and CDR2 are LNHDA and SQIVND (reference sequence). CDR3 region: CASSPRQGGGYGYTF. The CDR3 region has the DNA TGTGCCAGTAGTCCTCGACAGGGGGGAGGTTATGGCTACACCTTC.

The genes are TRBV4-3 and TRBJ1-5; maybe TRBD1 (5 bases). The CDR3 sequence is 15 residues long. In germline, CDR1 is LGHNA, CDR2 YSLEER. Trimming took off 0 bases at V and 6 bases at J, with 12 bases between the two ends. The chain's CDR3 is CASSQDPQGSQPQHF. In DNA, the CDR3 is TGCGCCAGCAGCCAAGATCCCCAGGGTTCTCAGCCCCAGCATTTT.

The gene calls are TRBV18 and TRBJ1-3, with D uncertain. V was shortened by 6 bases and J by 0 bases, with 9 bases between the two germline ends. The CDR3 is made up of 14 amino acids. Germline V gene data show CDR1 as KGHSH and CDR2 as LQKENI. CDR3 DNA sequence: TGTGCCAGCTCTAGGACCCCCTCTGGAAACACCATATATTTT. It is translated as CASSRTPSGNTIYF. Variable domain in full (rest from reference TRBV18 and TRBJ1-3): NAGVMQNPRHLVRRRGQEARLRCSPMKGHSHVYWYRQLPEEGLKFMVYLQKENIIDESGMPKERFSAEFPKEGPSILRIQQVVRGDSAAYFCASSRTPSGNTIYFGEGSWLTVV.

This clone turned up a few times. The V call is TRBV19, the J call TRBJ1-1, with D possibly matching TRBD1 (5 bases). Per the germline V gene, CDR1 is LNHDA and CDR2 is SQIVND (reference sequence). The V gene lost 6 bases and the J gene lost 1 base, with 9 bases spanning the gap. The CDR3 spans 13 residues. The chain's CDR3 is CASSLQENTEAFF. CDR3 bases: TGTGCCAGTAGCCTACAGGAGAACACTGAAGCTTTCTTT.

V gene TRBV29-1 combines with J gene TRBJ2-3, with 10 nucleotides matching TRBD1. The germline V gene encodes CDR1 SQVTM and CDR2 ANQGSEA. The CDR3 covers 14 residues. Unmatched junction bases numbered 5, after V lost 4 bases and J lost 4 bases. The CDR3 sequence: CSVGQGASPDTQYF. Written as DNA, the CDR3 is TGCAGCGTTGGACAGGGGGCTTCGCCAGATACGCAGTATTTT.

The CDR3: CAISESQDLNTEAFF. DNA of the CDR3: TGTGCCATCAGTGAGTCGCAGGACCTGAACACTGAAGCTTTCTTT. V usage is TRBV10-3 and J usage is TRBJ1-1; D not certain. The V and J ends lost 0 bases and 0 bases respectively, with 8 bases between them. Germline V gives CDR1 ENHRY, CDR2 SYGVKD. The CDR3 contains 15 residues.